The 2 T cell receptor beta chains in this list originate from one sample, sequenced in a study of cytomegalovirus exposure and HLA in healthy donors. The PCR contained 60 Vbeta and 13 Jbeta primers. Clones were sequenced by immunoSEQ multiplex PCR, and TCRdb holds only the in-frame ones, with some missing. The sample has about 170,000 clones, approximately 70% seen once. Sequenced input: PBMCs. The receptors come from a woman younger than 30 in good health and CMV-seropositive.

The chain has TRBV4-3 and TRBJ2-2, with D maybe TRBD1 (6 bases). Germline V gives CDR1 LGHNA, CDR2 YSLEER. With 4 bases removed from V and 7 bases from J, the gap between germline ends came to 16 bases. The CDR3 runs to 15 residues. CDR3 sequence: CASSPSTVTGGELFF. The DNA of the CDR3 is TGCGCCAGCAGCCCCTCGACGGTGACAGGCGGGGAGCTGTTTTTT.

The chain couples TRBV9 to TRBJ1-1, with 8 positions matching TRBD1. After removal of 4 bases from V and 3 bases from J, the junction contained 8 bases not matched to a gene. Germline values: CDR1 SGDLS, CDR2 YYNGEE. The length of the CDR3 is 15 residues. CDR3: CASSPRQGSDTEAFF. The CDR3 region has the DNA TGTGCCAGCAGCCCTAGACAGGGGTCGGACACTGAAGCTTTCTTT.